One and the same sample provided the 14 T cell receptor beta chains below, sequenced in a study of cytomegalovirus exposure and HLA in healthy donors. Sequencing used immunoSEQ multiplex PCR; TCRdb keeps in-frame clones, though not all of them. The sample yields some 170,000 clones, about 83% seen once. Sequencing input: PBMCs. Receptors originate from a woman aged 25 to 45 in good health and CMV-seronegative.

The CDR3 region is CASSLGTGLFRSSYNEQFF. The CDR3 coding sequence is TGTGCCAGCAGCCTCGGGACAGGTTTGTTTCGAAGCTCCTACAATGAGCAGTTCTTC. This chain joins TRBV7-9 and TRBJ2-1, with 8 bases aligning to TRBD1. This CDR3 has 19 amino acids. With 5 bases clipped from V and 0 bases from J, the junction kept 15 bases outside the gene matches. Germline CDR1 reads SEHNR; CDR2 reads FQNEAQ (reference sequence).

The V and J genes are TRBV7-6 and TRBJ2-7; maybe TRBD1 (5 bases). The V and J ends lost 1 base and 2 bases respectively, with 9 bases between them. This CDR3 has 14 residues. The V gene's germline CDR1 is SGHVS and CDR2 FNYEAQ. The CDR3 loop reads CASSLEMTAYEQYF. The CDR3 bases are TGTGCCAGCAGCTTAGAAATGACAGCCTACGAGCAGTACTTC.

The CDR3 DNA reads TGTGCCAGCGCTGTGGGGCTGGGGACAGGCGGTGAGCAGTACTTC. Translated: CASAVGLGTGGEQYF. The V and J genes are TRBV2 and TRBJ2-7; 8 bases fit TRBD1. The germline CDR1 and CDR2 sequences are SNHLY and FYNNEI. The CDR3 loop spans 15 amino acids. J gave up 7 bases and V 8 bases, and 16 bases lay outside the gene matches.

This chain links TRBV6-5 with TRBJ1-3; D is unresolved. The CDR3 has 15 amino acids. CDR1 and CDR2 (germline): MNHEY, SVGAGI. Between the trimmed V and J ends, which lost 6 bases and 0 bases, there was a span of 12 bases. In nucleotides, the CDR3 is TGTGCCAGCAGCTCCCGGGTTACCTCTGGAAACACCATATATTTT. This translates into CASSSRVTSGNTIYF.

The rearrangement uses TRBV7-2 and TRBJ2-7, with 9 bases aligning to TRBD2. Germline V lookup: CDR1 SGHTA, CDR2 FQGNSA. The CDR3 has 16 residues. J lost 2 bases, V lost 0 bases, and 5 bases had no gene match. The CDR3 bases are TGTGCCAGCAGCTTAGCTCGGGCTAGCGGGACCTACGAGCAGTACTTC. Translation gives CASSLARASGTYEQYF.

J is TRBJ2-1 and V is TRBV29-1; TRBD1 agrees at 7 bases. Germline-derived CDR1 and CDR2 are SQVTM and ANQGSEA. V was clipped by 6 bases and J by 12 bases; unmatched bases: 11. The CDR3 is made up of 12 amino acids. CDR3 region: CSVGRTGDGQFF. DNA of the CDR3: TGCAGCGTCGGCCGGACAGGCGACGGGCAGTTCTTC.

The gene calls are TRBV6-5 and TRBJ1-2; a possible D gene is TRBD1 (6 bases). CDR1 MNHEY and CDR2 SVGAGI come from the germline V gene. The V end lost 2 bases, the J end lost 8 bases, and 15 bases lay between the germline ends. This CDR3 has 14 amino acids. The CDR3 spells CASSYGAGAGGYTF. As DNA, the CDR3 is TGTGCCAGCAGTTACGGGGCAGGGGCGGGCGGCTACACCTTC.

The chain carries TRBV14 and TRBJ2-1; D not certain. V was shortened by 1 base and J by 4 bases, with 8 bases between the two germline ends. CDR1 is SGHDN and CDR2 is FVKESK in the germline V gene. This CDR3 has 14 amino acids. CDR3 nucleotides: TGTGCCAGCAGCCAAGTGGCAGGATACAATGAGCAGTTCTTC. As protein: CASSQVAGYNEQFF. The whole variable domain, remainder taken from reference TRBV14 and TRBJ2-1, is EAGVTQFPSHSVIEKGQTVTLRCDPISGHDNLYWYRRVMGKEIKFLLHFVKESKQDESGMPNNRFLAERTGGTYSTLKVQPAELEDSGVYFCASSQVAGYNEQFFGPGTRLTVL.

This chain joins TRBV7-6 and TRBJ2-5, with D unclear. Germline CDR1 and CDR2: SGHVS and FNYEAQ. Trimming pared 3 bases from V and 4 bases from J, leaving 9 bases between. The CDR3 covers 13 residues. In DNA, the CDR3 is TGTGCCAGCAGCTTCAAATCGAGAGAGACCCAGTACTTC. This gives the protein CASSFKSRETQYF.

This chain joins TRBV5-6 and TRBJ1-2, with a tentative D call TRBD1 (5 bases). The V end lost 4 bases, the J end lost 0 bases, and 16 bases lay between the germline ends. The CDR3 length is 16 residues. Per germline, CDR1 SGHDT and CDR2 YYEEEE. Here the CDR3 reads CASSPVSQATNYGYTF. The CDR3 bases are TGTGCCAGCAGCCCGGTGTCACAGGCAACTAACTATGGCTACACCTTC.

This rearrangement joins TRBV4-1 to TRBJ1-1, with 9 bases identical to TRBD1. After removal of 0 bases from V and 10 bases from J, the junction contained 9 bases not matched to a gene. Germline V CDR1 and CDR2: MGHRA, YSYEKL. This CDR3 contains 15 residues. CDR3 residues: CASSQDGRDRVGAFF. CDR3 nucleotide sequence: TGCGCCAGCAGCCAAGATGGCCGGGACAGGGTAGGAGCTTTCTTT.

In this sample, this clone turned up a few times. V gene TRBV2 combines with J gene TRBJ2-5, with TRBD2 matching 15 bases. The germline V gene has CDR1 SNHLY and CDR2 FYNNEI. This CDR3 contains 16 residues. V shed 5 bases, J shed 5 bases, and the junction held 6 bases outside the gene matches. The CDR3 DNA reads TGTGCCAGCAGTAGGACTAGCGGGGGGGCCGGGGAGACCCAGTACTTC. It specifies CASSRTSGGAGETQYF.

This sequence joins TRBV6-6 and TRBJ2-5, with D maybe TRBD2 (5 bases). Germline CDR1 and CDR2: MNHNY and SVGAGI (reference sequence). This CDR3 is built from 14 residues. Between the trimmed V and J ends, which lost 2 bases and 0 bases, there was a span of 7 bases. DNA for the CDR3: TGTGCCAGCAGTTACAGGGAGTACCAAGAGACCCAGTACTTC. Amino acid sequence: CASSYREYQETQYF.

The chain uses TRBV29-1 and TRBJ2-7; 9 bases match TRBD1. The V gene end was trimmed by 5 bases and the J gene end by 4 bases; junction bases not matched to a gene: 6. In germline, CDR1 is SQVTM, CDR2 ANQGSEA. The CDR3 length is 13 residues. The CDR3 protein is CSVRDRVKYEQYF. The DNA for the CDR3 is TGCAGCGTTAGGGACAGGGTTAAGTACGAGCAGTACTTC.